The present entry profiles one T cell receptor (beta chain) with its context. Its antigen remains undetermined. No quality values exist for individual bases; no much larger clone is one base distant. The instrument was an Illumina HiSeq 1500. TCRdb's own reprocessing of the public reads used fastp at Q25 and MiXCR and kept productive beta chains. Every CDR3 protein is listed once, alongside the most common genes and DNA of its rows. Here the sample has approximately 500,000 distinct CDR3 sequences; approximately 11% occur a single time. Roughly 10% of the sample goes to the ten largest clones. The sample belongs to a study of T cell repertoires in cytomegalovirus infection (dated by TCRdb to the late 2010s). Regarding the research as a whole: Because public TCR beta signatures pointed to carriage of CMV infection together with the matching HLA type, the HLA type of each donor mattered for the analysis. On the study overall, not on this receptor specifically: The ex vivo response was dominated by HLA-C-restricted CMV-specific TCR beta clonotypes, which also provided the single most frequent clonotype in two of eight donors. In both this cohort and an independent roughly 400-donor cohort, the cumulative frequency of public TCR beta family members distinguished carriers of CMV infection plus the relevant HLA type.

Looking up the germline V gene (reference sequence) yields CDR1 MNHNY and CDR2 SVGAGI. V lost 0 bases and J lost 7 bases; the stretch between them is 13 bases long. Including the terminal cysteine and phenylalanine, the CDR3 comprises 16 residues. Solely the CDR3 DNA is kept, with 48 bases framed from the first base. This sequence originates from a human donor in good health (CMV status not recorded). Some clones in this sample may be carry-over from other donors' samples. Material for sequencing was PBMCs. This chain is built from TRBV6-6 and TRBJ1-6; 5 matching bases give a weak D call of TRBD1. The CDR3 has the sequence CASSYSKGFENSPLHF. The sequence in DNA is TGTGCCAGCAGTTACTCGAAGGGGTTCGAAAATTCACCCCTCCACTTT.